This TCR beta chain was found in a study of radiation and T cells in renal cell carcinoma. Notes on the study in general: Intratumoral heterogeneity was not captured in these approximately 1 g regions. Top tumor clonotypes rose in blood 2 weeks post-radiation, then contracted.

In regard to this clone: The antigen is not known.

CDR1 and CDR2 (germline): MNHNS, SASEGT. Deletions cut 2 bases from V and 1 base from J, with 5 bases between. This CDR3 comprises 13 residues. Here immunoSEQ multiplex PCR was the method, and the copy in TCRdb shows in-frame clones only, minus some. The sample has about 9,600 clones, almost 65% seen once; the top ten hold roughly 16%. Treatment given: 15 Gy SBRT to primary tumor, nephrectomy 4 weeks later. The source of this sequence is a woman between 50 and 59 years old with renal cell carcinoma. This material consisted of tumor tissue, taken from a patient whose treatment included radiotherapy and nephrectomy. V gene TRBV6-1 combines with J gene TRBJ1-1; D is unclear. CDR3 sequence reads: CASSESQNTEAFF. The DNA for the CDR3 is TGTGCCAGCAGTGAATCTCAGAACACTGAAGCTTTCTTT.